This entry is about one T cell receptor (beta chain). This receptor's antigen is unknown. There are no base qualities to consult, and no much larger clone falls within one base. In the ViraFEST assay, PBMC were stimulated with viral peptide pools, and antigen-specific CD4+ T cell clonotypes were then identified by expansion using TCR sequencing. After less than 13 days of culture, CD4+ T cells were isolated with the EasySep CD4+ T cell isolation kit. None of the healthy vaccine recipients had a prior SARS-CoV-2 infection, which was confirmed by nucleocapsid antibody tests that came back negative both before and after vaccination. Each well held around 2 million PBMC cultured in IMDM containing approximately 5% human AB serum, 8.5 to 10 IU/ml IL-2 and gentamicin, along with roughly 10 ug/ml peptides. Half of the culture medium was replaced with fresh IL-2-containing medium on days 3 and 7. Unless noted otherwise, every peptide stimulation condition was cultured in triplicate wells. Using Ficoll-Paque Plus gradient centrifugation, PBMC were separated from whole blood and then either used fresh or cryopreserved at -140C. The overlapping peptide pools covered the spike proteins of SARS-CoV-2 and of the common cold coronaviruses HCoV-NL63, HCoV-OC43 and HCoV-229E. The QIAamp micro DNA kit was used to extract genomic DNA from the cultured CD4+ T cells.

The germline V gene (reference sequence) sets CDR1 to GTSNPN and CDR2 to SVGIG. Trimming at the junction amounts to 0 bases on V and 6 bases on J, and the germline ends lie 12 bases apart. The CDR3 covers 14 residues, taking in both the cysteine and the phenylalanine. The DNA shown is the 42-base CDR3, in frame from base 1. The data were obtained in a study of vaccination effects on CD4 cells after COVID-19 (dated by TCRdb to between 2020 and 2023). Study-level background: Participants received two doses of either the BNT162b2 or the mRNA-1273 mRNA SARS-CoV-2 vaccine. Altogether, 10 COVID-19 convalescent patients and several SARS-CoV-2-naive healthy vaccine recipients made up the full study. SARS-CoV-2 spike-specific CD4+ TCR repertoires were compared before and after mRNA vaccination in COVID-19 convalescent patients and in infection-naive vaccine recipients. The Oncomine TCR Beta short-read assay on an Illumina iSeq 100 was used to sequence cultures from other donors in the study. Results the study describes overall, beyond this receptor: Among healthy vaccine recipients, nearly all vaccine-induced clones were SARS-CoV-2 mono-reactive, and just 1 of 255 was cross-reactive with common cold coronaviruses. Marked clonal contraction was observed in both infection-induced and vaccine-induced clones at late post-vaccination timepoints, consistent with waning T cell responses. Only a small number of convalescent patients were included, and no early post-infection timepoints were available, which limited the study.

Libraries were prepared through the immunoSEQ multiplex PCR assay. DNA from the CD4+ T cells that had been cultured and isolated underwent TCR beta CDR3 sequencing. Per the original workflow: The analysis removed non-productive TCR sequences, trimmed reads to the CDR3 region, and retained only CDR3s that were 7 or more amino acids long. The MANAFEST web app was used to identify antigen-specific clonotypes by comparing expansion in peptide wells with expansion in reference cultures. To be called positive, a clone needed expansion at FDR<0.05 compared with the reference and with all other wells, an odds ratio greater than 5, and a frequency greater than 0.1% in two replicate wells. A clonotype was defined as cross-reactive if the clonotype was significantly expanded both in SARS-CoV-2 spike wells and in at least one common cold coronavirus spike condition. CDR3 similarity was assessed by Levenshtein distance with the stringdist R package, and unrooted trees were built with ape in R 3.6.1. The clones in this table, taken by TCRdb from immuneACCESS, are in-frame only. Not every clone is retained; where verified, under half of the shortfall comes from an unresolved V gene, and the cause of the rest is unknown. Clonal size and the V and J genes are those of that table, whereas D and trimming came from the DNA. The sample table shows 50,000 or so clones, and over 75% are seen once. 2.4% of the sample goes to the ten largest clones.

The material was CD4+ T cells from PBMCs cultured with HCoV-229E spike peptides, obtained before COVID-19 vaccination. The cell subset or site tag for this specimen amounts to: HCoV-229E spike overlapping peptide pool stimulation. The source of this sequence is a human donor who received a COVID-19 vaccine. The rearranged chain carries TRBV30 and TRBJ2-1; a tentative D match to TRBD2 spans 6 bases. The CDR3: CAWSVSLATNEQFF. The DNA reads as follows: TGTGCCTGGAGTGTAAGCCTAGCGACCAATGAGCAGTTCTTC.